Reported below is one TCR beta chain. The data were obtained in a study of blood T cell repertoires in COVID-19. About the research overall: Both acute and convalescent COVID-19 samples were obtained from the United States, Italy and Spain. The analysed material was cDNA or gDNA that came from T cells, B-cell-depleted T cells, or PBMCs.

CDR3 length: 15 amino acids. Libraries were prepared by immunoSEQ multiplex PCR; TCRdb keeps only in-frame clonotypes and omits some of them. The table includes 40,000 to 65,000 clones, about nine tenths detected once. The rearrangement uses TRBV21-1 and TRBJ2-5; TRBD2, the D gene given by the table, was not confirmed from the DNA. TRBV21-1 is annotated as a pseudogene. This TCR was recovered from a man older than 75 with acute or convalescent COVID-19. The sequenced sample consisted of peripheral blood. The CDR3 region has the DNA TGTGCCAGCAGCCCGGAGGGGGGGAGAATCGAGACCCAGTACTTC. Protein product: CASSPEGGRIETQYF.